The entry below describes one T cell receptor beta chain. The PCR had 60 Vbeta and 13 Jbeta primers. Profiling relied on immunoSEQ multiplex PCR, and the TCRdb table lists in-frame clones only, not all of them. The table lists roughly 100,000 clones, 65% to 80% of them singletons. This entry comes from a study of cytomegalovirus exposure and HLA in healthy donors. V was clipped by 3 bases and J by 6 bases; unmatched bases: 8. The CDR3 has 14 amino acids. Per the germline V gene, CDR1 is GTSNPN and CDR2 is SVGIG (reference sequence). The specimen sequenced was PBMCs. The TCR comes from a male donor in good health and CMV-seropositive. The rearrangement joins TRBV30 to TRBJ2-7; TRBD1 aligns across 10 bases. CDR3 loop: CAWSDGTGALEQYF. The CDR3 DNA sequence: TGTGCCTGGAGCGACGGGACAGGGGCTCTCGAGCAGTACTTC. The complete variable domain, with remaining parts taken from reference TRBV30 and TRBJ2-7, reads SQTIHQWPATLVQPVGSPLSLECTVEGTSNPNLYWYRQAAGRGLQLLFYSVGIGQISSEVPQNLSASRPQDRQFILSSKKLLLSDSGFYLCAWSDGTGALEQYFGPGTRLTVT.